Listed below are T cell receptor beta chains from one sample, sequenced in a study of PD-L1 blockade in urothelial cancer. Assay used: immunoSEQ multiplex PCR; TCRdb lists only in-frame clones, some missing. The sample has about 130,000 clones; 86% are singletons. Sequencing used PBMCs, obtained around atezolizumab (anti-PD-L1) treatment. These receptors came from a man in his fifties or sixties with urothelial cancer. Each CDR3 is given with its conserved first and last residue. The D gene is left open where the match is weak. Rows give clone size only sometimes, using once, few, many, or a class for an expanded clone.

j_call | clone_size | v_call | cdr3_length | d_call | cdr3_aa | cdr3_nt
TRBJ2-7 | - | TRBV11-2 | 20 | - | CASSLDKVLRTGHRSYEQYF | TGTGCCAGCAGCTTAGATAAAGTTCTTCGGACGGGACACCGGTCCTACGAGCAGTACTTC
TRBJ1-6 | few | TRBV19 | 13 | - | CASSGTSDSPLHF | TGTGCCAGTAGTGGGACATCAGATTCACCCCTCCACTTT
TRBJ2-1 | - | TRBV19 | 16 | - | CASSIWRQSRRNEQFF | TGTGCCAGTAGTATATGGAGGCAGAGTCGGCGAAATGAGCAGTTCTTC
TRBJ2-1 | - | TRBV11-2 | 16 | TRBD2 | CASSLRSTSGTNEQFF | TGTGCCAGCAGCTTACGATCGACTAGCGGGACCAATGAGCAGTTCTTC
TRBJ2-1 | once | TRBV19 | 13 | - | CASSMSGLGEQFF | TGTGCCAGTAGTATGAGTGGACTTGGTGAGCAGTTCTTC
TRBJ2-7 | - | TRBV6-6 | 15 | - | CASRTGVFGTYEQYF | TGTGCCAGCAGGACGGGAGTTTTTGGAACCTACGAGCAGTACTTC
TRBJ2-4 | - | TRBV4-2 | 16 | TRBD1 | CASSQGTGLAKNIQYF | TGTGCCAGCAGCCAAGGGACAGGACTAGCCAAAAACATTCAGTACTTC
TRBJ2-5 | - | TRBV6-1 | 15 | - | CATTLRARKQETQYF | TGTGCCACGACCCTTAGAGCTAGAAAGCAAGAGACCCAGTACTTC
TRBJ1-6 | - | TRBV4-1 | 15 | TRBD1 | CASSQEGRGNSPLHF | TGCGCCAGCAGCCAAGAGGGCAGGGGGAATTCACCCCTCCACTTT
TRBJ2-7 | - | TRBV9 | 14 | - | CASSVDGGAREQYF | TGTGCCAGCAGCGTAGACGGGGGAGCGAGGGAGCAGTACTTC
TRBJ2-2 | - | TRBV28 | 12 | - | CASSRSTGELFF | TGTGCCAGCAGCAGGTCCACCGGGGAGCTGTTTTTT
TRBJ2-7 | - | TRBV2 | 16 | - | CASTKGGGLRQEEQYF | TGTGCCAGCACCAAAGGGGGGGGACTAAGGCAGGAGGAGCAGTACTTC
TRBJ2-7 | - | TRBV28 | 16 | - | CASSFHGGAGSYEQYF | TGTGCCAGCAGTTTCCATGGGGGGGCGGGGTCCTACGAGCAGTACTTC
TRBJ1-5 | - | TRBV19 | 20 | TRBD1 | CASMGGLGQGRRDSNQPQHF | TGTGCCAGTATGGGGGGACTGGGACAGGGCCGTAGGGATAGCAATCAGCCCCAGCATTTT
TRBJ2-7 | - | TRBV7-9 | 14 | TRBD1 | CASSWGQGVGEQYF | TGTGCCAGCAGCTGGGGACAGGGGGTGGGGGAGCAGTACTTC
TRBJ2-7 | - | TRBV2 | 15 | TRBD1 | CASSADRGPSYEQYF | TGTGCCAGCAGTGCGGACAGGGGGCCATCCTACGAGCAGTACTTC
TRBJ2-7 | - | TRBV7-9 | 13 | - | CASSLPRGYEQYF | TGTGCCAGCAGCTTACCCAGGGGCTACGAGCAGTACTTC
TRBJ1-5 | - | TRBV5-1 | 14 | - | CASSPGHSNQPQHF | TGCGCCAGCAGCCCCGGTCATAGCAATCAGCCCCAGCATTTT
TRBJ2-3 | - | TRBV5-5 | 15 | TRBD2 | CASSLTSGSADTQYF | TGTGCCAGCAGCCTAACTAGCGGGAGTGCAGATACGCAGTATTTT
TRBJ1-1 | - | TRBV28 | 16 | - | CASSLKGNRGFTEAFF | TGTGCCAGCAGCCTCAAAGGTAATCGGGGGTTCACTGAAGCTTTCTTT
TRBJ2-6 | - | TRBV5-5 | 16 | - | CASSLAGSSGANVLTF | TGTGCCAGCAGCCTCGCCGGTAGCTCTGGGGCCAACGTCCTGACTTTC
TRBJ2-7 | - | TRBV9 | 16 | TRBD1 | CASSVDWDRAIYEQYF | TGTGCCAGCAGCGTAGACTGGGACAGGGCTATCTACGAGCAGTACTTC
TRBJ1-1 | - | TRBV7-8 | 14 | - | CASSPSRGNTEAFF | TGTGCCAGCAGCCCCAGTCGGGGGAACACTGAAGCTTTCTTT
TRBJ1-2 | - | TRBV2 | 16 | TRBD1 | CATGRGWTGDNYGYTF | TGTGCCACCGGGAGGGGCTGGACAGGAGATAACTATGGCTACACCTTC
TRBJ2-7 | once | TRBV28 | 13 | - | CASSFAGHNEQYF | TGTGCCAGCAGTTTCGCAGGGCACAACGAGCAGTACTTC
TRBJ1-5 | - | TRBV30 | 14 | TRBD1 | CAWSGTGSNQPQHF | TGTGCCTGGAGTGGGACAGGGAGCAATCAGCCCCAGCATTTT
TRBJ2-5 | - | TRBV9 | 15 | - | CASSVALQYQETQYF | TGTGCCAGCAGCGTAGCGTTGCAGTACCAAGAGACCCAGTACTTC
TRBJ2-7 | - | TRBV7-3 | 15 | - | CASSLTSSNTYEQYF | TGTGCCAGCAGCTTAACTAGCTCTAATACCTACGAGCAGTACTTC
TRBJ1-4 | - | TRBV18 | 15 | - | CASSKIDSPNEKLFF | TGTGCCAGCTCGAAAATCGACAGTCCTAATGAAAAACTGTTTTTT
TRBJ2-1 | - | TRBV5-1 | 15 | - | CASSFASERYNEQFF | TGCGCCAGCAGCTTTGCCAGCGAACGATACAATGAGCAGTTCTTC
TRBJ1-1 | - | TRBV5-1 | 15 | TRBD1 | CASRPDRAIDTEAFF | TGCGCCAGCAGACCAGACAGGGCTATTGACACTGAAGCTTTCTTT
TRBJ2-7 | - | TRBV27 | 14 | - | CASSLYWSSYEQYF | TGTGCCAGCAGTTTATATTGGAGCTCCTACGAGCAGTACTTC
TRBJ2-3 | - | TRBV27 | 14 | - | CASSRRGGTDTQYF | TGTGCCAGCAGCCGCAGGGGGGGCACAGATACGCAGTATTTT
TRBJ1-6 | - | TRBV27 | 14 | TRBD1 | CASSVTGMSSPLHF | TGTGCCAGCAGTGTGACAGGGATGTCGTCACCCCTCCACTTT
TRBJ1-4 | - | TRBV5-4 | 15 | TRBD1 | CASSSAGTGLEKLFF | TGTGCCAGCAGCTCGGCGGGGACAGGGTTGGAAAAACTGTTTTTT
TRBJ2-2 | - | TRBV5-1 | 14 | TRBD2 | CASKSGLAVGELFF | TGCGCCAGCAAGTCGGGACTAGCGGTCGGGGAGCTGTTTTTT
TRBJ1-2 | - | TRBV2 | 13 | TRBD1 | CASSADRGDGYTF | TGTGCCAGCAGTGCGGACAGGGGAGACGGCTACACCTTC
TRBJ2-2 | - | TRBV29-1 | 14 | TRBD2 | CSVLTSRLAGELFF | TGCAGCGTCTTGACTAGCCGCCTCGCCGGGGAGCTGTTTTTT
TRBJ1-1 | - | TRBV19 | 16 | TRBD1 | CASSTIPGQGNTEAFF | TGTGCCAGTAGTACTATACCGGGACAGGGGAACACTGAAGCTTTCTTT
TRBJ1-5 | - | TRBV10-1 | 14 | - | CASSEGRINQPQHF | TGCGCCAGCAGTGAGGGCAGAATCAATCAGCCCCAGCATTTT
TRBJ2-2 | - | TRBV28 | 15 | - | CASSWVGIDTGELFF | TGTGCCAGCAGTTGGGTCGGGATTGACACCGGGGAGCTGTTTTTT
TRBJ2-4 | - | TRBV5-6 | 16 | TRBD1 | CASSSTGGAAKNIQYF | TGTGCCAGCAGCTCAACAGGGGGCGCAGCCAAAAACATTCAGTACTTC
TRBJ1-1 | - | TRBV25-1 | 14 | TRBD1 | CASRQTGKNTEAFF | TGTGCCAGCAGGCAGACAGGGAAGAACACTGAAGCTTTCTTT
TRBJ2-5 | - | TRBV28 | 15 | TRBD1 | CASSKLQGSQETQYF | TGTGCCAGCAGTAAACTACAGGGGTCCCAAGAGACCCAGTACTTC
TRBJ2-1 | - | TRBV7-2 | 14 | - | CASSLTSGPHEQFF | TGTGCCAGCAGCTTAACCAGCGGGCCGCATGAGCAGTTCTTC
TRBJ2-3 | - | TRBV5-4 | 15 | - | CASSLGTVFTDTQYF | TGTGCCAGCAGCTTGGGGACAGTCTTCACAGATACGCAGTATTTT
TRBJ1-6 | - | TRBV5-5 | 15 | - | CASSLGLMNNSPLHF | TGTGCCAGCAGCTTGGGACTGATGAATAATTCACCCCTCCACTTT
TRBJ2-5 | once | TRBV5-1 | 16 | TRBD2 | CASSGGGLTYQETQYF | TGCGCCAGCAGCGGGGGGGGACTGACGTACCAAGAGACCCAGTACTTC
TRBJ2-5 | - | TRBV5-4 | 17 | TRBD2 | CASSAGRRGAGVETQYF | TGTGCCAGCAGCGCTGGCAGGCGGGGAGCGGGAGTAGAGACCCAGTACTTC
TRBJ2-6 | - | TRBV18 | 18 | TRBD1 | CASSPLAGGSFGANVLTF | TGTGCCAGCTCACCATTGGCAGGGGGCAGCTTTGGGGCCAACGTCCTGACTTTC
TRBJ2-1 | - | TRBV5-4 | 12 | TRBD1 | CASSSTGNEQFF | TGTGCCAGCAGCTCGACAGGGAATGAGCAGTTCTTC
TRBJ1-3 | - | TRBV28 | 13 | TRBD1 | CASVDRVGNTIYF | TGTGCCAGCGTCGACAGGGTTGGAAACACCATATATTTT
TRBJ2-1 | - | TRBV4-1 | 14 | - | CASSQVTLDNEQFF | TGCGCCAGCAGCCAAGTGACTTTAGACAATGAGCAGTTCTTC
TRBJ2-1 | - | TRBV6-5 | 13 | TRBD2 | CASSNPGGRAPFF | TGTGCCAGCAGTAACCCGGGAGGGAGGGCCCCCTTCTTC
TRBJ1-2 | - | TRBV28 | 14 | - | CATVIGGRRDGYTF | TGTGCCACCGTGATCGGGGGGAGAAGGGATGGCTACACCTTC
TRBJ2-3 | - | TRBV19 | 13 | - | CASSTRTVNTQYF | TGTGCCAGTAGCACCAGGACTGTTAATACGCAGTATTTT
TRBJ2-4 | - | TRBV6-1 | 18 | - | CASSDVGFGGGPKNIQYF | TGTGCCAGCAGTGATGTAGGTTTTGGGGGCGGACCCAAAAACATTCAGTACTTC